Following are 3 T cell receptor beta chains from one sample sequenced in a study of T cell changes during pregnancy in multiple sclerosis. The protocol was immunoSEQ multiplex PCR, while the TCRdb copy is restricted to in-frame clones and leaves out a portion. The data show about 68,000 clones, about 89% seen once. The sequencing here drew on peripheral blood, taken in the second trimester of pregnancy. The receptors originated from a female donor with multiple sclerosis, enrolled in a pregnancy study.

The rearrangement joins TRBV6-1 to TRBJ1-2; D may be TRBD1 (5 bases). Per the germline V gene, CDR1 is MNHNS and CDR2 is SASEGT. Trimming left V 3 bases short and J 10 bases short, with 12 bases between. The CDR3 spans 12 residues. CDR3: CASSDFTGDYTF. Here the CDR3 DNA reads TGTGCCAGCAGTGATTTTACAGGAGACTACACCTTC.

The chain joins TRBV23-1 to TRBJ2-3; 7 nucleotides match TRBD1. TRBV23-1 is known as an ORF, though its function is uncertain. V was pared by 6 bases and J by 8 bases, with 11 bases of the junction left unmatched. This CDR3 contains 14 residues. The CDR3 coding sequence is TGCGCCAGCAGCCCGGACAGGAGAGGCCCTACGCAGTATTTT. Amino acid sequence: CASSPDRRGPTQYF.

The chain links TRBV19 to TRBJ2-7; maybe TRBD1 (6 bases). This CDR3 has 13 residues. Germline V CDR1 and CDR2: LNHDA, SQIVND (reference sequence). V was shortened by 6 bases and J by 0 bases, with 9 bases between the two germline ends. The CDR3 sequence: CASRSGVSYEQYF. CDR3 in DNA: TGTGCCAGTAGGTCAGGGGTCTCCTACGAGCAGTACTTC.